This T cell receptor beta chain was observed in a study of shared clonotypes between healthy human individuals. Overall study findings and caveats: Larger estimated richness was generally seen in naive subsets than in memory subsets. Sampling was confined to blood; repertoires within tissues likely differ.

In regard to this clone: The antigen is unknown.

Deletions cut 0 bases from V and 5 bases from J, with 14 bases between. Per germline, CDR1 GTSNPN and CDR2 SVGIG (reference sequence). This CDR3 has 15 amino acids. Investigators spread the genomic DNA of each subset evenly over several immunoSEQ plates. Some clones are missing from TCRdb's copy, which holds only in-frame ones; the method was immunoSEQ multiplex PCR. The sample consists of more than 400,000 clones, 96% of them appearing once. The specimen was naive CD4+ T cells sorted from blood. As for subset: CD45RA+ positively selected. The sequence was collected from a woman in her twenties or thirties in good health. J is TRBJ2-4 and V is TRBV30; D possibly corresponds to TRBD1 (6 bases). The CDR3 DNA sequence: TGTGCCTGGAGTGTCCGCCAGCCAGGGGAAAACATTCAGTACTTC. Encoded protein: CAWSVRQPGENIQYF.